A selection of T cell receptor beta chains follows, all from one sample in a study of blood T cell repertoires in COVID-19. Sequenced by immunoSEQ multiplex PCR; TCRdb stores in-frame clones only, minus some. The repertoire holds under 300,000 clones, with around 83% as singletons. Specimen: peripheral blood. The receptors shown here come from a man in his thirties or forties who had recovered from COVID-19. Each CDR3 is given with its conserved first and last residue.

v_gene	j_gene	CDR3aa
TRBV7-2	TRBJ2-4	CASSSIGGLAAAKNIQYF
TRBV5-5	TRBJ1-5	CASSPQGDRDQPQHF
TRBV2	TRBJ1-1	CASNLGADTEAFF
TRBV11-2	TRBJ1-4	CASSPGRAGEKLFF
TRBV19	TRBJ1-3	CASSLGTASSSGNTIYF
TRBV4-1	TRBJ2-1	CASSQLPGLANEQFF
TRBV18	TRBJ2-2	CASSPKFGGPNTGELFF
TRBV19	TRBJ1-5	CASSPGQGVQPQHF
TRBV5-1	TRBJ2-5	CASSLAGSGGQETQYF
TRBV19	TRBJ1-1	CASTRLQGAGAEAFF